The rows below give T cell receptor beta chains drawn from one sample of a study of OX40 agonist ivuxolimab in advanced cancers. Data came from immunoSEQ multiplex PCR; TCRdb stores just in-frame clones and leaves some out. The sample shows 58,000 or so clones, roughly 89% of them seen only once. The sequencing used CD4+ or CD8+ T cells sorted from blood, collected in a trial of the OX40 agonist ivuxolimab. The receptors stem from an adult with an advanced solid tumor such as melanoma, head and neck, liver or kidney cancer. Both conserved end residues are part of each CDR3. The D gene is left open where the match is weak. Size is stated for part of the rows, as once, few or many counts, or as a class when the clone is expanded.

>TRBV9|NA|TRBJ2-1|13|NA
TGTGCCAGCGGGCTCGGGACCTACAATGAGCAGTTCTTC
CASGLGTYNEQFF
>TRBV6-6|NA|TRBJ1-5|14|NA
TGTGCCAGCAGTTACATGGGCTCGTTGGAGCCCCAGCATTTT
CASSYMGSLEPQHF
>TRBV6-1|NA|TRBJ2-5|13|NA
TGTGCCAGCAGTACTGACCCCCGGGGGACCCAGTACTTC
CASSTDPRGTQYF
>TRBV5-6|NA|TRBJ2-5|14|NA
TGTGCCAGCAGCTTGGAGGAGACGGTAGAGACCCAGTACTTC
CASSLEETVETQYF
>TRBV19|NA|TRBJ1-2|16|NA
TGTGCCAGTAGTCCAGGAGAATCGGGACGGATCTATGGCTACACCTTC
CASSPGESGRIYGYTF
>TRBV5-1|TRBD2|TRBJ2-7|15|NA
TGCGCCAGCAGCTTGGTAGCGGGGGCTCAGAACGAGCAGTACTTC
CASSLVAGAQNEQYF
>TRBV2|NA|TRBJ1-4|13|NA
TGTGCCAGCATGGGGGCCTGGGATGAAAAACTGTTTTTT
CASMGAWDEKLFF
>TRBV13|NA|TRBJ2-7|14|NA
TGTGCCAGCAGCTTAGGGGGCGTTGAGCACGAGCAGTACTTC
CASSLGGVEHEQYF
>TRBV5-1|TRBD1|TRBJ1-1|17|few
TGCGCCAGCAGCTTCCGGGACAGCACATGGATGAACACTGAAGCTTTCTTT
CASSFRDSTWMNTEAFF
>TRBV9|NA|TRBJ2-7|14|NA
TGTGCCAGCAGCGTAGGGCAGAGAGCAAGCGAGCAGTACTTC
CASSVGQRASEQYF
>TRBV30|NA|TRBJ1-1|13|NA
TGTGCCTGGAGCGCTGATAGGAACACTGAAGCTTTCTTT
CAWSADRNTEAFF
>TRBV9|TRBD2|TRBJ2-7|15|NA
TGTGCCAGCAGCGTAGACGGGAGGACCGCCTACGAGCAGTACTTC
CASSVDGRTAYEQYF
>TRBV7-9|NA|TRBJ1-2|15|few
TGTGCCAGCAGCTTAGCGTTGGGGAATCGGGAGGGCTACACCTTC
CASSLALGNREGYTF
>TRBV28|NA|TRBJ2-7|15|few
TGTGCCAGCAGTGGCCACAGGGCCAACTCCTACGAGCAGTACTTC
CASSGHRANSYEQYF
>TRBV15|TRBD1|TRBJ1-1|12|few
TGTGCCACCAGCAGCACAGGGGGGGAAGCTTTCTTT
CATSSTGGEAFF
>TRBV5-1|NA|TRBJ2-7|15|NA
TGCGCCAGCAGCTTGGCCCAGGGATCGGTCTACGAGCAGTACTTC
CASSLAQGSVYEQYF
>TRBV4-1|TRBD2|TRBJ2-3|17|NA
TGCGCCAGCAGCCAATCCATTCTAGCGGGAGGGCCAGATACGCAGTATTTT
CASSQSILAGGPDTQYF
>TRBV27|TRBD1|TRBJ1-2|15|once
TGTGCCAGCAGCCAACAGGGGTTGTTGGCCTATGGCTACACCTTC
CASSQQGLLAYGYTF
>TRBV6-5|NA|TRBJ2-7|12|NA
TGTGCCAGCCGGGACATATCATACGAGCAGTACTTC
CASRDISYEQYF
>TRBV27|TRBD1|TRBJ2-6|15|NA
TGTGCCAGCATTACCCCCGGGACAGGGCTTTACGTCCTGACTTTC
CASITPGTGLYVLTF
>TRBV19|TRBD1|TRBJ1-1|14|NA
TGTGCCAGTTCTCCGGGACAGGGGGAGAATGAAGCTTTCTTT
CASSPGQGENEAFF
>TRBV6-5|NA|TRBJ1-6|14|medium-sized
TGTGCCAGCAGTTTGCGGAGAGGCAATTCACCCCTCCACTTT
CASSLRRGNSPLHF
>TRBV6-1|NA|TRBJ2-1|15|NA
TGTGCCAGCAGCGACCCCGGGACGGGGCACAATGAGCAGTTCTTC
CASSDPGTGHNEQFF
>TRBV29-1|NA|TRBJ1-2|13|NA
TGCAGCGTTGAAGATCCAGGGACTCTAAGCTACACCTTC
CSVEDPGTLSYTF
>TRBV11-2|NA|TRBJ2-5|16|NA
TGTGCCAGCAGCTTAGGGAGGGGGGCCGACAAGGAGACCCAGTACTTC
CASSLGRGADKETQYF
>TRBV30|NA|TRBJ2-6|14|NA
TGTGCCTGGGGGCCGGGGACTGGGGCCAACGTCCTGACTTTC
CAWGPGTGANVLTF
>TRBV27|NA|TRBJ2-7|15|NA
TGTGCCAGCAGTTCCCGGGAGAGGAGCTCCTACGAGCAGTACTTC
CASSSRERSSYEQYF
>TRBV13|NA|TRBJ2-2|16|NA
TGTGCCAGCAGGCGTTGGGGGAGCCCAAACACCGGGGAGCTGTTTTTT
CASRRWGSPNTGELFF
>TRBV4-1|TRBD1|TRBJ1-1|16|NA
TGCGCCAGCAGCCAAGAGGTTCAGGGGGCGAGTACTGAAGCTTTCTTT
CASSQEVQGASTEAFF
>TRBV7-9|NA|TRBJ1-2|14|NA
TGTGCCAGCAGCTTCTTGGGGGCGATTAATGGCTACACCTTC
CASSFLGAINGYTF
>TRBV27|NA|TRBJ1-2|13|NA
TGTGCCAGCAGTCCGACGGCTAGCTATGGCTACACCTTC
CASSPTASYGYTF
>TRBV10-1|NA|TRBJ2-7|13|once
TGCGCCAGCAGTGAGGGGCCTCACTACGAGCAGTACTTC
CASSEGPHYEQYF
>TRBV5-4|TRBD1|TRBJ2-1|14|NA
TGTGCCAGCAGCCTAGGACAGGGGGCCCATGAGCAGTTCTTC
CASSLGQGAHEQFF
>TRBV19|NA|TRBJ1-2|13|NA
TGTGCCAGTAGTAGTCTCCCCGGGGATGGCTACACCTTC
CASSSLPGDGYTF
>TRBV29-1|TRBD1|TRBJ1-5|17|NA
TGCAGCGTTGAAGACTTTCTAACAGGGGGCGCGGATCAGCCCCAGCATTTT
CSVEDFLTGGADQPQHF
>TRBV27|NA|TRBJ2-7|18|NA
TGTGCCAGCAGTTCCCCGACCTCAACAGGGTCCTCCCCCTACGAGCAGTACTTC
CASSSPTSTGSSPYEQYF
>TRBV5-4|NA|TRBJ2-7|14|NA
TGTGCCAGCAGCTTGGGTTGGGGACCGGTCGAGCAGTACTTC
CASSLGWGPVEQYF
>TRBV5-1|NA|TRBJ2-7|15|NA
TGCGCCAGCGCCAGTACCGGGATCAGACCCTACGAGCAGTACTTC
CASASTGIRPYEQYF
>TRBV27|NA|TRBJ2-7|14|NA
TGTGCCAGCAGTCTTTCTAGTTTCCCCTACGAGCAGTACTTC
CASSLSSFPYEQYF
>TRBV28|NA|TRBJ1-5|17|NA
TGTGCCAGCAGTTGGGGCCCAGGGAGATATAGCAATCAGCCCCAGCATTTT
CASSWGPGRYSNQPQHF
>TRBV2|NA|TRBJ1-2|13|once
TGTGCCAGCAGTGGAACGGATAACTATGGCTACACCTTC
CASSGTDNYGYTF
>TRBV7-8|TRBD2|TRBJ2-7|15|NA
TGTGCCAGCAGCTCCGTGAGCGGGAGGCACTACGAGCAGTACTTC
CASSSVSGRHYEQYF
>TRBV2|NA|TRBJ1-1|12|few
TGTGCCAGCAGTCCAGACCCCGTTGGGACTTTCTTT
CASSPDPVGTFF
>TRBV6-6|NA|TRBJ2-5|14|NA
TGTGCCAGCAGTGCTAGACCGGGCCTCACTCCACAGTACTTC
CASSARPGLTPQYF
>TRBV7-2|NA|TRBJ1-5|15|NA
TGTGCCAGCAGCTTAGACAGGGCCAACAATCAGCCCCAGCATTTT
CASSLDRANNQPQHF
>TRBV9|TRBD2|TRBJ2-3|15|NA
TGTGCCAGCAGCGTCAAGGGACTAGCGGCAGATACGCAGTATTTT
CASSVKGLAADTQYF
>TRBV11-2|NA|TRBJ2-5|16|medium-sized
TGTGCCAGCAGCTCCCCCGGGACGGGGGACCAAGAGACCCAGTACTTC
CASSSPGTGDQETQYF
>TRBV29-1|NA|TRBJ1-1|10|NA
TGCAGCGTGGGGGACACTGAAGCTTTCTTT
CSVGDTEAFF